Following are 32 T cell receptor beta chains from one sample sequenced in a study of T cell clonality in common variable immunodeficiency. Sequencing used immunoSEQ multiplex PCR; TCRdb keeps in-frame clones, though not all of them. There are tens of thousands of clones in the sample, none observed a single time. The sample taken for sequencing was peripheral blood mononuclear cells. The receptors originated from a person aged 18 to 70 in good health.

Many counts were recorded for this clone. Sequencing ends 3 residues short of the CDR3 end; the germline J gene provides the rest. The chain employs TRBV12-5 and TRBJ2-1, with 8 bases lining up with TRBD2. The CDR3 consists of 16 residues. CDR1 is LGHNT and CDR2 is FRNRAP in the germline V gene. The J segment lost 2 bases and the V segment lost 0 bases, leaving 3 bases of the junction unmatched. The CDR3 bases that were read are TGTGCTAGTGGTTTGGTACTAGCGGATACCTACAATGAG. Translation: CASGLVLADTYNE. In full, the CDR3 is CASGLVLADTYNEQFF.

Ten or more counts support this clone. The read terminates 3 residues ahead of where the CDR3 ends, so the germline J gene completes it. The chain has TRBV5-1 and TRBJ2-1, with 11 positions matching TRBD1. The germline V gene encodes CDR1 SGHRS and CDR2 YFSETQ. V lost 5 bases, J lost 8 bases, and 12 bases stayed unmatched. The CDR3 totals 16 residues. CDR3 DNA, as far as it was read: TGCGCCAGCAGTCCCCGCGGGACAGGGGGAATGGATGAG. Residues: CASSPRGTGGMDE. Given in full, the CDR3 is CASSPRGTGGMDEQFF.

The sample holds many counts of this clone. The missing CDR3 end, 3 residues past where the read stops, is filled in from the germline J gene. This chain joins TRBV29-1 and TRBJ1-5, with D uncertain. Trimming shortened V by 4 bases and J by 4 bases, and 11 bases separated the two germline ends. CDR1 and CDR2 from the germline V gene are SQVTM and ANQGSEA. CDR3 length: 13 residues. CDR3 protein: CSVAAGGNQPQHF. CDR3 DNA (partial): TGCAGCGTTGCCGCCGGAGGGAATCAGCCC.

This clone was observed a handful of times. The sequence runs out 3 residues before the end of the CDR3; the remainder is reconstructed from the germline J gene. The V gene is TRBV5-1, the J gene TRBJ2-3; D is perhaps TRBD1 (6 bases). The CDR3 has 15 residues. The V gene lost 4 bases and the J gene lost 0 bases, with 12 bases spanning the gap. Germline CDR1 and CDR2: SGHRS and YFSETQ. Incomplete CDR3 DNA: TGCGCCAGCAGCCGACAGGCTTCTAGCACAGATACG. Amino acids: CASSRQASSTDT. The whole CDR3 protein reads CASSRQASSTDTQYF.

This clone came up many times. The missing CDR3 end, 3 residues past where the read stops, is filled in from the germline J gene. V usage is TRBV5-4 and J usage is TRBJ1-6; maybe TRBD1 (6 bases). The CDR3 consists of 16 residues. Trimming shortened V by 2 bases and J by 6 bases, and 15 bases separated the two germline ends. Germline V gene lookup returns CDR1 SGHNT and CDR2 YYREEE (reference sequence). The CDR3 region is CASSLQGLRFNSPLHF. The sequenced part of the CDR3 DNA is TGTGCCAGCAGCTTACAGGGTTTACGGTTTAATTCACCC.

This clone was detected ten times or more. The missing CDR3 end, 3 residues past where the read stops, is filled in from the germline J gene. The chain links TRBV20-1 to TRBJ2-3; TRBD2 matches 15 bases. The CDR3 runs 16 residues. Germline loops: CDR1 DFQATT, CDR2 SNEGSKA (reference sequence). With V trimmed by 5 bases and J by 5 bases, 8 bases remained unmatched. The CDR3 bases that were read are TGCAGTGCTCCTCATTCGGGACTAGCGGGAGGAGATACG. Residues: CSAPHSGLAGGDT. The whole CDR3 is CSAPHSGLAGGDTQYF.

This clone has at least ten counts. The read ends 3 residues early relative to the CDR3; the germline J gene fills the gap. The V call is TRBV5-1, the J call TRBJ1-4, with a tentative D call TRBD1 (6 bases). This CDR3 has 14 amino acids. CDR1 and CDR2 from the germline V gene are SGHRS and YFSETQ. V was cut by 1 base and J by 5 bases, with 9 bases left in between. CDR3 sequence: CASSLRTENEKLFF. The CDR3 DNA, read in part, is TGCGCCAGCAGCTTGAGGACAGAGAATGAAAAA.

There are many counts of this clone. Sequencing ends 3 residues short of the CDR3 end; the germline J gene provides the rest. The rearrangement joins TRBV20-1 to TRBJ2-1; 12 bases agree with TRBD2. The V segment lost 6 bases and the J segment 8 bases; nucleotides outside the gene matches: 8. The CDR3 length is 14 residues. Germline values: CDR1 DFQATT, CDR2 SNEGSKA (reference sequence). The CDR3 bases that were read are TGCAGTGCCTACCGACTAGCGGGAGTCTATGAG. This sequence encodes CSAYRLAGVYE. The CDR3 as a whole reads CSAYRLAGVYEQFF.

This clone was observed many times. From the germline J gene comes the end of the CDR3, since the read stops 3 residues before it. This chain uses TRBV5-1 with TRBJ2-1; D is perhaps TRBD2 (5 bases). The CDR3 has 15 amino acids. V lost 3 bases and J lost 0, with 10 bases in between. Germline-derived CDR1 and CDR2 are SGHRS and YFSETQ. The CDR3 loop is CASSSDAGSYNEQFF. The sequenced part of the CDR3 DNA is TGCGCCAGCAGCTCGGACGCGGGCTCCTACAATGAG.

Comments on this clone: The CDR3 end falls 3 residues outside the read, so it is completed with the germline J gene. The identical CDR3 is also encoded by other nucleotide sequences in the sample. The chain has TRBV7-9 and TRBJ2-1; 9 positions agree with TRBD2. The ends lost 1 base at V and 7 bases at J; junction bases unmatched: 5. Germline values: CDR1 SEHNR, CDR2 FQNEAQ (reference sequence). The CDR3 is made up of 15 amino acids. CDR3 in amino acids: CASSLVAGVGNEQFF. CDR3 DNA (partial): TGTGCCAGCAGCTTAGTAGCGGGAGTTGGAAATGAG.

This clone occurred many times. The read comes to an end 3 residues before the CDR3 does, leaving the germline J gene to fill in the end. The chain combines TRBV20-1 with TRBJ2-1; 9 bases are a match to TRBD2. The J segment lost 6 bases and the V segment lost 3 bases, leaving 9 bases of the junction unmatched. From germline, CDR1 is DFQATT and CDR2 SNEGSKA (reference sequence). CDR3 length: 15 residues. Partial CDR3 DNA: TGCAGTGCTAGCCCCCCTAGCGGGATGATCAATGAG. Its translation: CSASPPSGMINE. The whole CDR3 sequence reads CSASPPSGMINEQFF.

The sample holds many counts of this clone. The read comes to an end 3 residues before the CDR3 does, leaving the germline J gene to fill in the end. The rearrangement joins TRBV28 to TRBJ1-3; D uncertain. The V and J ends lost 7 bases and 4 bases respectively, with 14 bases between them. There are 14 residues in the CDR3. Germline V CDR1 and CDR2: MDHEN, SYDVKM. The CDR3 loop reads CASNGGQRGNTIYF. CDR3 DNA (partial): TGTGCCAGCAATGGAGGGCAGAGGGGAAACACC.

In its sample, this clone was seen a few times. The sequence runs out 3 residues before the end of the CDR3; the remainder is reconstructed from the germline J gene. The chain links TRBV7-2 to TRBJ1-2; no firm D call. This CDR3 region has 13 residues. Looked up from germline, CDR1 is SGHTA and CDR2 is FQGNSA. The CDR3 reads CASSLGLAVDYTF. The DNA read from the CDR3 is TGTGCCAGCAGCTTAGGACTAGCGGTTGAC.

This clone was picked up many times. The read terminates 3 residues before the CDR3 end, so the remaining end is supplied by the germline J gene. This chain joins TRBV20-1 and TRBJ2-5, with D possibly TRBD1 on 6 matching bases. V lost 2 bases, J lost 5 bases, and 15 bases lay in between. Germline-derived CDR1 and CDR2 are DFQATT and SNEGSKA (reference sequence). CDR3 length equals 14 residues. CDR3 region: CSARRQVARETQYF. Partial CDR3 DNA: TGCAGTGCTAGAAGACAGGTGGCGAGGGAGACC.

This clone appeared many times. The read ends 3 residues early relative to the CDR3; the germline J gene fills the gap. The gene calls are TRBV12-5 and TRBJ2-3; 9 bases are a match to TRBD1. Germline V lookup: CDR1 LGHNT, CDR2 FRNRAP. CDR3 length equals 20 residues. With V trimmed by 2 bases and J by 1 base, 16 bases remained unmatched. CDR3 loop: CASGLLNRDRVPLGTDTQYF. Partial CDR3 DNA: TGTGCTAGTGGTTTGCTAAACCGGGACAGGGTACCCCTGGGCACAGATACG.

This clone has ten or more counts. The CDR3 end lies 3 residues beyond the end of the read and is filled in from the germline J gene. The chain has TRBV13 and TRBJ2-2, with TRBD1 matching over 9 bases. CDR3 length: 17 residues. Germline CDR1 is PRHDT and CDR2 is FYEKMQ (reference sequence). With 3 bases clipped from V and 4 bases from J, the junction kept 9 bases outside the gene matches. CDR3 protein: CASSFPPGTGSTGELFF. The covered CDR3 bases are TGTGCCAGCAGCTTCCCGCCCGGGACAGGGAGCACCGGGGAG.

This clone was counted at least ten times. The sequenced part of the CDR3 DNA is TGCGCCAGCAGCCCCTTTAGCGGGAGTCGGGGTTTAGGTAATGAG. This codes for CASSPFSGSRGLGNE. The entire CDR3 reads CASSPFSGSRGLGNEQFF. The chain employs TRBV5-1 and TRBJ2-1; 9 bases map to TRBD2. Read coverage stops 3 residues before the CDR3 terminus; the germline J gene supplies the remainder. CDR1 and CDR2 (germline): SGHRS, YFSETQ. J was trimmed by 7 bases and V by 4 bases; bases with no gene match: 18. This CDR3 has 18 amino acids. The variable domain in full, completed from reference TRBV5-1 and TRBJ2-1, reads KAGVTQTPRYLIKTRGQQVTLSCSPISGHRSVSWYQQTPGQGLQFLFEYFSETQRNKGNFPGRFSGRQFSNSRSEMNVSTLELGDSALYLCASSPFSGSRGLGNEQFFGPGTRLTVL.

This clone was seen more than once but under ten times. The CDR3 end lies 3 residues beyond the end of the read and is filled in from the germline J gene. The chain employs TRBV7-8 and TRBJ2-1, with TRBD2 matching over 10 bases. Germline V gene lookup returns CDR1 SGHVS and CDR2 FQNEAQ. CDR3 length: 15 residues. V trimming: 2 bases; J trimming: 3 bases; junction bases outside the gene matches: 1. The CDR3 bases that were read are TGTGCCAGCAGCTTACTAGCGGGAGACTACAATGAG. Its protein product is CASSLLAGDYNE. The whole CDR3 protein is CASSLLAGDYNEQFF.

This clone was seen many times. The CDR3 extends 3 residues past the end of the read, so its final part is completed from the germline J gene. This sequence joins TRBV5-1 and TRBJ2-6; D gene uncertain. CDR1 and CDR2 from the germline V gene are SGHRS and YFSETQ. The CDR3 spans 13 residues. V lost 2 bases and J 4 bases, leaving 4 bases between the germline ends. The sequenced part of the CDR3 DNA is TGCGCCAGCAGCTTCCAGGGGGCCAACGTC. It is translated as CASSFQGANV. The CDR3, in full, reads CASSFQGANVLTF.

This clone showed up many times. The read finishes 3 residues shy of the CDR3 end, and the germline J gene is used to complete it. J is TRBJ1-5 and V is TRBV6-1; a weak D match, TRBD1 (5 bases). V gave up 4 bases and J gave up 6 bases, with 16 bases separating them. Germline V lookup: CDR1 MNHNS, CDR2 SASEGT. The CDR3 extends over 15 amino acids. The chain's CDR3 is CASSGYRGESQPQHF. The CDR3 bases that were read are TGTGCCAGCAGTGGCTACCGAGGGGAAAGTCAGCCC.

This clone was picked up a small number of times. With the read ending 3 residues before the CDR3 end, the germline J gene is used to fill in that end. The chain joins TRBV7-2 to TRBJ2-2; the D gene is possibly TRBD2 (5 bases). The CDR3 sequence is 14 residues long. Looked up from germline, CDR1 is SGHTA and CDR2 is FQGNSA. The sequenced CDR3 bases are TGTGCCAGCAGCTTATCGGGGTGGAGTGAAAAG. Amino acid sequence: CASSLSGWSEK. The whole CDR3 protein reads CASSLSGWSEKLFF.

This clone was counted at least ten times. The read comes to an end 3 residues before the CDR3 does, leaving the germline J gene to fill in the end. J is TRBJ1-4 and V is TRBV6-1; TRBD1 matches at 9 bases. V gave up 3 bases and J gave up 7 bases; unmatched junction bases: 6. CDR3 size: 15 residues. Looked up from germline, CDR1 is MNHNS and CDR2 is SASEGT. The CDR3 loop reads CASSELTGGREKLFF. The part of the CDR3 DNA that was read is TGTGCCAGCAGTGAGTTGACAGGGGGGCGTGAAAAA.

This clone was found many times. The read ends 3 residues early relative to the CDR3; the germline J gene fills the gap. The genes are TRBV19 and TRBJ2-7; TRBD2 agrees at 13 bases. Trimming cost V 7 bases and J 3 bases; bases outside gene matches: 6. Germline values: CDR1 LNHDA, CDR2 SQIVND (reference sequence). This CDR3 has 15 amino acids. CDR3 region: CASKGLAGEGYEQYF. Incomplete CDR3 DNA: TGTGCCAGTAAAGGACTAGCGGGAGAGGGCTACGAG.

As concerns this clone: The read ends 3 residues before the CDR3 terminus; that terminus is restored from the germline J gene. The chain has TRBV13 and TRBJ2-1; D unclear. This CDR3 has 17 amino acids. The germline V gene encodes CDR1 PRHDT and CDR2 FYEKMQ (reference sequence). Trimming removed 6 bases from V and 8 bases from J, with 26 bases in between. CDR3 protein: CASSPITRAPGADEQFF. CDR3 bases read: TGTGCCAGCAGTCCCATAACCCGCGCGCCCGGTGCGGATGAG.

This clone was observed at least ten times. The read terminates 3 residues before the CDR3 end, so the remaining end is supplied by the germline J gene. V and J are TRBV20-1 and TRBJ2-3, with TRBD2 matching 8 bases. Unmatched junction bases numbered 12, after V lost 6 bases and J lost 7 bases. The CDR3 has 14 amino acids. CDR1 and CDR2 from the germline V gene are DFQATT and SNEGSKA (reference sequence). The CDR3 bases that were read are TGCAGTGCCTTAGGGGGGACTAGGGACAATACG. Protein: CSALGGTRDNT. The CDR3 as a whole reads CSALGGTRDNTQYF.

The sample holds many counts of this clone. The observed sequence ends 3 residues before the CDR3 terminus, with the missing tail filled in from the germline J gene. The chain employs TRBV20-1 and TRBJ2-7; TRBD2 agrees at 12 bases. Per germline, CDR1 DFQATT and CDR2 SNEGSKA (reference sequence). V gave up 1 base and J gave up 0 bases; unmatched junction bases: 4. The CDR3 runs to 16 residues. The CDR3 loop reads CSARGTSGGFSYEQYF. The covered CDR3 bases are TGCAGTGCTAGAGGTACTAGCGGGGGGTTCTCCTACGAG.

This clone was seen at least ten times. CDR3 sequence: CASAASGDEQFF. The sequenced part of the CDR3 DNA is TGTGCCAGTGCGGCTAGCGGCGATGAG. The V and J genes are TRBV9 and TRBJ2-1; 7 positions match TRBD2. Coverage ceases 3 residues before the CDR3 finishes, and the germline J gene fills in the end. The CDR3 extends over 12 amino acids. V shed 8 bases and J 8 bases; nucleotides not matched to a gene: 7. Germline values: CDR1 SGDLS, CDR2 YYNGEE.

To note about this clone: The read gets to within 3 residues of the CDR3 end, and the germline J gene fills in the rest. The chain employs TRBV7-2 and TRBJ2-2; 8 bases are shared with TRBD1. CDR3 length: 15 residues. The germline CDR1 and CDR2 sequences are SGHTA and FQGNSA. CDR3 DNA (partial): TGTGCCAGCAGCGAGAGACAGGGGACCCTCTCGCCG. It is translated as CASSERQGTLSP. The entire CDR3 protein is CASSERQGTLSPLFF.

The sample holds a few counts of this clone. The read ends 3 residues before the CDR3 terminus; that terminus is restored from the germline J gene. This sequence joins TRBV5-1 and TRBJ2-5, with 8 positions matching TRBD2. The V gene's germline CDR1 is SGHRS and CDR2 YFSETQ. CDR3 size: 16 residues. This chain's CDR3 is CASSPWAGGNTDTQYF. CDR3 DNA (partial): TGCGCCAGCAGCCCATGGGCGGGAGGAAACACAGATACC.

This clone was detected many times. The CDR3 reads CASSLEGGLANEQFF. CDR3 DNA, as far as it was read: TGTGCCAGCAGCTTAGAGGGCGGACTAGCCAATGAG. J is TRBJ2-1 and V is TRBV11-2; TRBD2 aligns across 8 bases. The read terminates 3 residues ahead of where the CDR3 ends, so the germline J gene completes it. Germline V gene data show CDR1 as SGHAT and CDR2 as FQNNGV. The J segment lost 6 bases and the V segment lost 0 bases, leaving 4 bases of the junction unmatched. The CDR3 loop spans 15 amino acids.

This clone was seen many times. The junction shows a germline mismatch at one end, possibly a read error. The read stops 3 residues short of the end of the CDR3; the missing end is completed from the germline J gene. The chain couples TRBV19 to TRBJ1-5; D gene ambiguous. Germline-derived CDR1 and CDR2 are LNHDA and SQIVND (reference sequence). CDR3 size: 17 residues. CDR3 residues: CASSESAFRYSNQPQHF. The sequenced CDR3 bases are TGTGCCAGTAGTGAGTCCGCGTTTAGATATAGCAACCAGCCC.

Many counts were recorded for this clone. From the germline J gene comes the end of the CDR3, since the read stops 3 residues before it. This chain links TRBV18 with TRBJ2-1; TRBD1 might be the D (6 bases). Germline lookup yields CDR1 KGHSH and CDR2 LQKENI. V shed 2 bases and J shed 0 bases, with 11 bases lying between them. The CDR3 length is 16 residues. The DNA read from the CDR3 is TGTGCCAGCTCACCATCGACAGGAAGCTCCTACAATGAG. This sequence encodes CASSPSTGSSYNE. From start to end, the CDR3 is CASSPSTGSSYNEQFF.